Reported below is one T cell receptor beta chain. Its target is unknown. The V end was cut by 1 base, the J end by 9 bases, with 13 bases between. Germline V CDR1 and CDR2: SSHAT, FNYEAQ (reference sequence). This CDR3 contains 14 residues. The data stem from a study of sequential checkpoint blockade in melanoma. Repertoires were generated with immunoSEQ multiplex PCR, while TCRdb's copy carries only in-frame clones and drops some. The sample includes around 4,000 clones, roughly a fifth of them seen just once. Treatment here: randomized to nivolumab then ipilimumab (arm A) or the reverse (arm B). Findings and limits, study-wide: About 30 times likelier clinical benefit followed increased tumor T-cell fraction and clonality.

V gene TRBV7-7 combines with J gene TRBJ2-1, with D perhaps matching TRBD1 (6 bases). This sample comprised tumor tissue (inferred from file names), obtained from a patient given nivolumab and ipilimumab in sequence. The receptor was isolated from a human patient with melanoma. Some clones in this sample may be carry-over from other donors' samples. For the CDR3, the DNA is TGTGCCAGCAGCTTAGGACGCAGGGGCGGTGAGCAGTTCTTC. It codes for CASSLGRRGGEQFF.